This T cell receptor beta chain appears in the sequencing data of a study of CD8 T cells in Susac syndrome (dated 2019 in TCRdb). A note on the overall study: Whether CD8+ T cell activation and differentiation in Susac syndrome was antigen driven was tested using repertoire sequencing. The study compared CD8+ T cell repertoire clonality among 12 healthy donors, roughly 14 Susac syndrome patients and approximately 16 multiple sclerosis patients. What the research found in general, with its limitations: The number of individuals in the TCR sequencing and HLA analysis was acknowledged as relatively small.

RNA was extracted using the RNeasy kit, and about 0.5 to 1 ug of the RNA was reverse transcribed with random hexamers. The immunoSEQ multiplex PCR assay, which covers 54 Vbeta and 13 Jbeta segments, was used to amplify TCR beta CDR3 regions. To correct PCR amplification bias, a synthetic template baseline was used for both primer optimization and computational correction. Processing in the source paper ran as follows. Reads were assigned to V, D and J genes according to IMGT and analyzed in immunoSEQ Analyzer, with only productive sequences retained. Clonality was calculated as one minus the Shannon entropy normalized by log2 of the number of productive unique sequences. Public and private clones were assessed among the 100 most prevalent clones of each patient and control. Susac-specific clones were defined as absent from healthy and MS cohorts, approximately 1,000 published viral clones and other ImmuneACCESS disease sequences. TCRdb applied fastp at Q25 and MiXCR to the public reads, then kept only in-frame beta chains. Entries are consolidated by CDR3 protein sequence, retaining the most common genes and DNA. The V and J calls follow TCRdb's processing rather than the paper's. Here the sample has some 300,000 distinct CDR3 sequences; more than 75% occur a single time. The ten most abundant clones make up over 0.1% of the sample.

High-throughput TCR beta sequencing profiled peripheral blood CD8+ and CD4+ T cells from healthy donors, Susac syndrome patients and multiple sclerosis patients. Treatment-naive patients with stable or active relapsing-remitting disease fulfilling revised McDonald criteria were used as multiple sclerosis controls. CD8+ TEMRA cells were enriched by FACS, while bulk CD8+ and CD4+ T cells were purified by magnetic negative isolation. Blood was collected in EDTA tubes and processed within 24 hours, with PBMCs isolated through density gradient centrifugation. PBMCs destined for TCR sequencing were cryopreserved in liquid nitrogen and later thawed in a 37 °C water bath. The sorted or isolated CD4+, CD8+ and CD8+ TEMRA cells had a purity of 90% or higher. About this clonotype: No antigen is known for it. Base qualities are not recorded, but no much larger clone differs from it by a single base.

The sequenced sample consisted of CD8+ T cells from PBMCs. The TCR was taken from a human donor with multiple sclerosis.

The DNA reads as follows: TGTGCCAGCAGCCAGATGGGCCGGACAGGGCGGAATGAGCAGTTCTTC. The resulting protein is CASSQMGRTGRNEQFF. The rearranged chain carries TRBV14 and TRBJ2-1, with 8 bases matching TRBD1. The germline V gene sets CDR1 to SGHDN and CDR2 to FVKESK. From the cysteine through the phenylalanine, the CDR3 covers 16 amino acids. Of all the DNA, just the CDR3 is kept, 48 bases in frame from base 1. From V the trimming removes 3 bases and from J it removes 7 bases, while the gene matches leave 11 bases of the junction unaccounted for.